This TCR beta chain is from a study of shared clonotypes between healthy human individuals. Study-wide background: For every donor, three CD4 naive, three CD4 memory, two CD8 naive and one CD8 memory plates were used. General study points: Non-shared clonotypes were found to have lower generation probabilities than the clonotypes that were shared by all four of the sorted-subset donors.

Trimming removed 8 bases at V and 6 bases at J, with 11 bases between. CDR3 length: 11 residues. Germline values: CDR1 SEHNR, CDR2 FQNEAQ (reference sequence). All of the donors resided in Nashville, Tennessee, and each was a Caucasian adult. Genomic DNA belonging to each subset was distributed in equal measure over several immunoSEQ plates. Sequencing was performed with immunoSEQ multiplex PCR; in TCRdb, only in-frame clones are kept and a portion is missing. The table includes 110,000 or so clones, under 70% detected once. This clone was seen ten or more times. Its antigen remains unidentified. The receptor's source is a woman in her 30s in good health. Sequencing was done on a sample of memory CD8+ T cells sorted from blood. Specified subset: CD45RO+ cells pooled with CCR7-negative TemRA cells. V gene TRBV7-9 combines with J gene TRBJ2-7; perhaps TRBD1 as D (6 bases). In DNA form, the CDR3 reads TGTGCCAGCTCAGGGGAGTTCGAGCAGTACTTC. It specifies CASSGEFEQYF.